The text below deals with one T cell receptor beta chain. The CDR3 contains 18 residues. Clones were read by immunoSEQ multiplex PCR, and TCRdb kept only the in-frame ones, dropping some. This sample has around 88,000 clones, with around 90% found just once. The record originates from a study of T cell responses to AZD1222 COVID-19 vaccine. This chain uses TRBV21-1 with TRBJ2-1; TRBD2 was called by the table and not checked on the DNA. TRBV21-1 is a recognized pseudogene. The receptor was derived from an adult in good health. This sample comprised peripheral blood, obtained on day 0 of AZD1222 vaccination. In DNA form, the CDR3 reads TGTGCCAGCAGCGCCCCTCTACAGCGGGAGGGCCAGAGCAATGAGCAGTTCTTC. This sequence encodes CASSAPLQREGQSNEQFF.